One sample yielded the 28 T cell receptor beta chains listed below, sequenced in a study of molecular identifiers for immune sequencing clone quantification. TCRdb passed the PCR reads through MiXCR, listing each CDR3 protein once. The table includes around 480,000 distinct CDR3 sequences, about a fifth detected once. The sequenced sample was naive CD8+ T cells from blood, with Jurkat cell RNA spiked in. Specified subset: FACS-sorted CD8+CD4-CCR7+CD45RA+ naive T cells. The receptors were gathered from a human donor in good health. Some libraries in this study had Jurkat cell RNA spiked in.

Points on this clonotype: This may come from a read error, since a much larger clone is one base off. CDR3 DNA sequence: TGTGCCAGCAGCGAAGATCCAGTCAGGAACACTGAAGCTTTCTTT. As protein: CASSEDPVRNTEAFF. V gene TRBV9 combines with J gene TRBJ1-1; D remains unclear. The germline CDR1 and CDR2 sequences are SGDLS and YYNGEE. CDR3 length equals 15 residues. Between the trimmed V and J ends, which lost 3 bases and 1 base, there was a span of 13 bases.

This clonotype has a count of ten or more. The chain has TRBV5-4 and TRBJ2-3; 9 bases fit TRBD2. After removal of 0 bases from V and 3 bases from J, the junction contained 8 bases not matched to a gene. Germline V gene data show CDR1 as SGHNT and CDR2 as YYREEE (reference sequence). The CDR3 has 17 residues. CDR3 sequence: CASSLEGLLAGTDTQYF. In DNA form, the CDR3 reads TGTGCCAGCAGCTTGGAGGGCCTTCTAGCGGGGACAGATACGCAGTATTTT.

V gene TRBV5-6 combines with J gene TRBJ1-3, with 7 bases identical to TRBD1. Trimming cost V 4 bases and J 1 base; bases outside gene matches: 11. The CDR3 sequence is 17 residues long. Germline V gene lookup returns CDR1 SGHDT and CDR2 YYEEEE. This CDR3 reads CASSRGPGRMSGNTIYF. The CDR3 DNA follows: TGTGCCAGCAGCAGGGGGCCGGGACGGATGTCTGGAAACACCATATATTTT.

The V gene is TRBV6-2 or TRBV6-3, the J gene TRBJ2-3, with TRBD2 identical over 13 bases. V was clipped by 2 bases and J by 2 bases; unmatched bases: 4. Germline CDR1 and CDR2: MNHEY and SVGEGT. This CDR3 spans 17 amino acids. CDR3 nucleotides: TGTGCCAGCAGTTACGGGACTAGCGGGGACCACACAGATACGCAGTATTTT. Its translation: CASSYGTSGDHTDTQYF.

The rearrangement joins TRBV19 to TRBJ2-2; maybe TRBD2 (6 bases). The CDR3 length is 14 residues. From germline, CDR1 is LNHDA and CDR2 SQIVND (reference sequence). V lost 8 bases, J lost 4 bases, and 14 bases lay in between. CDR3 sequence reads: CASQTGVSTGELFF. The CDR3 nucleotides are TGTGCCAGTCAGACGGGAGTAAGCACCGGGGAGCTGTTTTTT.

This chain links TRBV4-3 with TRBJ2-2, with D perhaps matching TRBD1 (6 bases). The CDR3 has 14 residues. The germline V gene encodes CDR1 LGHNA and CDR2 YSLEER. Trimming removed 3 bases at V and 3 bases at J, with 8 bases between. The CDR3: CASSHGQYTGELFF. CDR3 bases: TGCGCCAGCAGCCACGGACAGTACACCGGGGAGCTGTTTTTT.

V is TRBV20-1 and J is TRBJ2-1; D might be TRBD1 or TRBD2, each matching 5 bases. The germline CDR1 and CDR2 sequences are DFQATT and SNEGSKA (reference sequence). The CDR3 is 14 residues long. The V and J ends lost 5 bases and 2 bases respectively, with 13 bases between them. CDR3 in amino acids: CSALGELTYNEQFF. In DNA, the CDR3 is TGCAGTGCTCTGGGGGAGTTAACCTACAATGAGCAGTTCTTC.

The rearrangement links TRBV4-1 to TRBJ1-2; D is ambiguous. This CDR3 region has 15 residues. The germline V gene has CDR1 MGHRA and CDR2 YSYEKL. V was pared by 1 base and J by 6 bases, with 15 bases between. Written as DNA, the CDR3 is TGCGCCAGCAGCCAAGGGACCGGCGGGTTGGATGGCTACACCTTC. Translation gives CASSQGTGGLDGYTF.

This chain uses TRBV27 with TRBJ2-3; D not resolved. The CDR3 runs 14 residues. The germline CDR1 and CDR2 sequences are MNHEY and SMNVEV (reference sequence). Trimming took 2 bases from V and 4 from J, leaving 10 bases between them. The CDR3 DNA follows: TGTGCCAGCAGTTTAGGCAGTCCCCCAGATACGCAGTATTTT. Translating it yields CASSLGSPPDTQYF.

This clonotype has a count of ten or more. The chain employs TRBV19 and TRBJ2-1; D might be TRBD2 (6 bases). Germline CDR1 LNHDA, CDR2 SQIVND (reference sequence). The CDR3 extends over 13 amino acids. Trimming removed 3 bases from V and 7 bases from J, with 10 bases in between. For the CDR3, the DNA is TGTGCCAGTAGTATCTGGGGGGAAAATGAGCAGTTCTTC. Translated: CASSIWGENEQFF.

This clonotype was seen many times. V is TRBV23-1 and J is TRBJ2-7; D remains ambiguous. TRBV23-1 is annotated as an ORF whose role is uncertain. With 2 bases removed from V and 0 bases from J, the gap between germline ends came to 14 bases. The CDR3 runs 16 residues. The CDR3, as DNA: TGCGCCAGCAGTCAAGCCACACTACTTTTCTCCTACGAGCAGTACTTC. The encoded protein is CASSQATLLFSYEQYF.

This clonotype was counted many times. The gene calls are TRBV4-1 and TRBJ2-7, with D perhaps TRBD1 (6 bases). With 1 base removed from V and 6 bases from J, the gap between germline ends came to 10 bases. Germline CDR1 MGHRA, CDR2 YSYEKL. This CDR3 is 13 amino acids long. In DNA form, the CDR3 reads TGCGCCAGCAGCCAAGCAACAGGGTTCGAGCAGTACTTC. This gives the protein CASSQATGFEQYF.

This clonotype showed up many times. The gene calls are TRBV29-1 and TRBJ1-1; 7 bases align to TRBD1. The CDR3 spans 13 residues. V shed 3 bases and J 4 bases; nucleotides not matched to a gene: 5. Germline CDR1 reads SQVTM; CDR2 reads ANQGSEA. The CDR3 region is CSVDLGTVTEAFF. The CDR3 region has the DNA TGCAGCGTTGATTTAGGGACAGTCACTGAAGCTTTCTTT.

Points on this clonotype: The junction and the germline gene differ at one end; a read error may be behind it. The gene calls are TRBV4-3 and TRBJ2-7, with D possibly TRBD2 on 6 matching bases. CDR3 length: 15 amino acids. The germline gives CDR1 LGHNA, CDR2 YSLEER. DNA for the CDR3: TGCGCCAGCAGCCAAGGGGCGGGGAACTCCTACGAGCAGCACTTC. Protein: CASSQGAGNSYEQHF.

This clonotype was picked up many times. The chain has TRBV7-2 and TRBJ1-1; 8 bases are a match to TRBD1. Germline V gives CDR1 SGHTA, CDR2 FQGNSA. V shed 5 bases and J 6 bases; nucleotides not matched to a gene: 14. CDR3 size: 16 residues. CDR3 loop: CASSPQKGQGLPEAFF. DNA of the CDR3: TGTGCCAGCAGCCCCCAGAAAGGACAGGGTTTACCTGAAGCTTTCTTT.

This clonotype has more than one count but fewer than ten. Here the CDR3 reads CASSYPSSGRGYEQYF. Here the CDR3 DNA reads TGTGCCAGCAGTTACCCAAGTAGCGGGAGAGGGTACGAGCAGTACTTC. The chain couples TRBV6-5 to TRBJ2-7, with 9 bases identical to TRBD2. This CDR3 has 16 residues. Germline-derived CDR1 and CDR2 are MNHEY and SVGAGI. The ends lost 2 bases at V and 4 bases at J; junction bases unmatched: 9.

This clonotype appeared a few times. The DNA for the CDR3 is TGTGCCAGCAGCCAGACGACTAGTTTGAACACCGGGGAGCTGTTTTTT. It specifies CASSQTTSLNTGELFF. The rearrangement joins TRBV3-1 to TRBJ2-2; D is possibly TRBD2 (6 bases). From germline, CDR1 is LGHDT and CDR2 YNNKEL (reference sequence). Trimming stripped 3 bases from V and 1 base from J, with 12 bases between. The CDR3 contains 16 residues.

The sample holds a few counts of this clonotype. The rearrangement uses TRBV18 and TRBJ1-2, with TRBD1 as a possible D gene (5 bases). Between the trimmed V and J ends, which lost 9 bases and 3 bases, there was a span of 17 bases. Germline V gene data show CDR1 as KGHSH and CDR2 as LQKENI. CDR3 size: 14 residues. The DNA for the CDR3 is TGTGCCAGTAGACCGGGGACCCTAGACTATGGCTACACCTTC. Protein sequence: CASRPGTLDYGYTF.

At least ten counts were recorded for this clonotype. The chain has TRBV19 and TRBJ2-4; D gene uncertain. V shed 3 bases and J shed 0 bases, with 21 bases lying between them. Germline CDR1 LNHDA, CDR2 SQIVND (reference sequence). The CDR3 is 19 amino acids. CDR3 region: CASSIGSFAQPLAKNIQYF. CDR3 DNA: TGTGCCAGTAGTATTGGCTCCTTCGCCCAGCCTCTAGCCAAAAACATTCAGTACTTC.

The CDR3 loop is CASSQEGITPNTEAFF. The CDR3 bases are TGTGCCAGCAGCCAAGAAGGAATTACCCCTAACACTGAAGCTTTCTTT. J is TRBJ1-1 and V is TRBV14; D is unresolved. The germline CDR1 and CDR2 sequences are SGHDN and FVKESK. Trimming shortened V by 0 bases and J by 2 bases, and 13 bases separated the two germline ends. The CDR3 is 16 residues long.

V gene TRBV15 combines with J gene TRBJ1-1; no reliable D call. Trimming removed 2 bases at V and 6 bases at J, with 16 bases between. The CDR3 length is 15 residues. Germline CDR1 reads LNHNV; CDR2 reads YYDKDF (reference sequence). This CDR3 is CATSRYRGQAAEAFF. DNA of the CDR3: TGTGCCACCAGCAGATACAGAGGTCAAGCTGCTGAAGCTTTCTTT.

This clonotype has at least ten counts. The chain joins TRBV2 to TRBJ2-1; TRBD2 matches 7 bases. The CDR3 length is 14 residues. Per the germline V gene, CDR1 is SNHLY and CDR2 is FYNNEI. The V segment lost 7 bases and the J segment 4 bases; nucleotides outside the gene matches: 7. Here the CDR3 reads CASTRDYPYNEQFF. CDR3 nucleotide sequence: TGTGCCAGCACCCGGGACTACCCTTACAATGAGCAGTTCTTC.

This clonotype has ten or more counts. The rearrangement uses TRBV7-3 and TRBJ2-7; tentative D call: TRBD2 (6 bases). Trimming shortened V by 5 bases and J by 7 bases, and 18 bases separated the two germline ends. Germline-derived CDR1 and CDR2 are SGHTA and FQGTGA. The CDR3 is made up of 14 amino acids. The CDR3 DNA is TGTGCCAGCAGCCCGGGGACTGGACCGGGTGAGCAGTACTTC. This gives the protein CASSPGTGPGEQYF.

On this clonotype: This may be a read error: a much more frequent sequence differs by one nucleotide. The rearrangement links TRBV19 to TRBJ1-5; D might be TRBD1 (6 bases). The germline CDR1 and CDR2 sequences are LNHDA and SQIVND (reference sequence). The CDR3 has 14 amino acids. The CDR3 nucleotides read TGTGCCGGTAGTATAGTACAGGGCCATCAGCCCCAGCATTTT. It codes for CAGSIVQGHQPQHF.

This clonotype was picked up a small number of times. V gene TRBV12-5 combines with J gene TRBJ1-1, with D unresolved. CDR1 is LGHNT, CDR2 FRNRAP, per germline. The ends were cut back, 4 bases at V and 4 bases at J, with 7 bases in the middle. The CDR3 is made up of 12 amino acids. The CDR3 sequence: CASGSGSTEAFF. The CDR3 nucleotides are TGTGCTAGTGGTTCCGGGAGCACTGAAGCTTTCTTT. Drawing the rest from reference TRBV12-5 and TRBJ1-1, the complete variable domain is DARVTQTPRHKVTEMGQEVTMRCQPILGHNTVFWYRQTMMQGLELLAYFRNRAPLDDSGMPKDRFSAEMPDATLATLKIQPSEPRDSAVYFCASGSGSTEAFFGQGTRLTVV.

The genes are TRBV13 and TRBJ2-1; TRBD2 matches at 7 bases. V was clipped by 5 bases and J by 9 bases; unmatched bases: 16. This CDR3 contains 16 residues. Germline CDR1 and CDR2: PRHDT and FYEKMQ (reference sequence). Written as DNA, the CDR3 is TGTGCCAGCAGCCCCGTGGGGGGAGGGCTGATTTTTGAGCAGTTCTTC. This codes for CASSPVGGGLIFEQFF.

As regards this clonotype: This sequence may be a read error, since a much larger clone differs from it by one base. CDR3 sequence: CASSGGAVTIQYF. The CDR3 DNA follows: TGTGCCAGCAGCGGGGGGGCCGTAACCATTCAGTACTTC. This chain connects TRBV7-9 to TRBJ2-4; D is perhaps TRBD2 (7 bases). Trimming pared 5 bases from V and 9 bases from J, leaving 14 bases between. Germline CDR1 and CDR2: SEHNR and FQNEAQ (reference sequence). The CDR3 covers 13 residues. Full variable domain (rest looked up from reference TRBV7-9 and TRBJ2-4): DTGVSQNPRHKITKRGQNVTFRCDPISEHNRLYWYRQTLGQGPEFLTYFQNEAQLEKSRLLSDRFSAERPKGSFSTLEIQRTEQGDSAMYLCASSGGAVTIQYFGAGTRLSVL.

The chain employs TRBV20-1 and TRBJ2-7; perhaps TRBD2 as D (5 bases). The CDR3 sequence is 16 residues long. Per the germline V gene, CDR1 is DFQATT and CDR2 is SNEGSKA (reference sequence). Trimming pared 7 bases from V and 2 bases from J, leaving 24 bases between. The CDR3 is CSEEGWAGGIAYEQYF. The CDR3 coding sequence is TGCAGTGAAGAGGGATGGGCTGGCGGAATAGCCTACGAGCAGTACTTC.